These 3 T cell receptor beta chains came from one sample sequenced in a study of beta chain features in type 1 diabetes. Every bit of the isolated RNA underwent reverse transcription, so sequencing read expressed TCRB transcripts. The repertoire was sequenced with immunoSEQ multiplex PCR; TCRdb's copy has only in-frame clones and lacks some. This sample has under 300,000 clones, with 7.5% to 9.5% found just once. Sequencing was performed on central memory CD4+ T cells from blood. Receptor source: a woman between 18 and 29 years old in good health.

This clone was seen only a few times. V usage is TRBV27 and J usage is TRBJ1-5; 7 bases match TRBD1. The germline V gene has CDR1 MNHEY and CDR2 SMNVEV (reference sequence). After removal of 6 bases from V and 2 bases from J, the junction contained 13 bases not matched to a gene. The length of the CDR3 is 17 residues. CDR3 residues: CASRSSHRGIRNQPQHF. Written as DNA, the CDR3 is TGTGCCAGCAGAAGTAGCCACAGGGGAATACGCAATCAGCCCCAGCATTTT.

This clone was counted between two and nine times. This may arise from a read error, as a much more abundant clone is one base away. The V gene is TRBV28, the J gene TRBJ1-5; weak D call: TRBD1 (6 bases). Germline values: CDR1 MDHEN, CDR2 SYDVKM. With 5 bases removed from V and 0 bases from J, the gap between germline ends came to 8 bases. The CDR3 is 14 amino acids. CDR3 nucleotide sequence: TGTGCCAGCAGTGGGGGACATAGCAATCAGCCCCAGCATTTT. Amino acid sequence: CASSGGHSNQPQHF.

This clone has just a few counts. CDR3 residues: CASSPDRPPFF. Written as DNA, the CDR3 is TGTGCCAGCTCACCTGACAGGCCTCCGTTCTTC. The genes are TRBV18 and TRBJ2-1; possibly TRBD1 for D (6 bases). V was shortened by 3 bases and J by 15 bases, with 12 bases between the two germline ends. Germline CDR1 and CDR2: KGHSH and LQKENI. There are 11 residues in the CDR3.